The 5 T cell receptor beta chains below come from one sample, sequenced in a study of blood T cell repertoires in COVID-19. Generated by immunoSEQ multiplex PCR, the TCRdb table keeps only in-frame clones and is missing some. The table records roughly 60,000 clones, about four fifths of them present only once. Sequenced: peripheral blood. The source of these receptors is a human donor in a cohort sampled during active COVID-19.

This chain links TRBV3-1 (or the pseudogene TRBV3-2) with TRBJ1-4, with 10 bases that match TRBD1. The trim removed 5 bases at V and 3 bases at J, leaving 3 bases unmatched. The CDR3 loop spans 15 amino acids. Germline V gene lookup returns CDR1 LGHDT and CDR2 YNNKEL (reference sequence). CDR3 amino acids: CASSWTGGANEKLFF. DNA of the CDR3: TGTGCCAGCAGCTGGACAGGGGGGGCTAATGAAAAACTGTTTTTT.

The chain links TRBV19 to TRBJ2-7; perhaps TRBD2 as D (5 bases). Germline-derived CDR1 and CDR2 are LNHDA and SQIVND (reference sequence). V was clipped by 4 bases and J by 3 bases, with 19 bases between them. This CDR3 comprises 16 residues. This CDR3 reads CASSRATTGWVYEQYF. CDR3 sequence (DNA): TGTGCCAGTAGTAGGGCGACGACGGGGTGGGTCTACGAGCAGTACTTC.

V usage is TRBV10-3 and J usage is TRBJ2-5, with TRBD2 matching 7 bases. V lost 4 bases and J lost 1; bases outside the gene matches: 3. Germline CDR1 reads ENHRY; CDR2 reads SYGVKD. The CDR3 sequence is 14 residues long. CDR3 loop: CAISGASGQETQYF. The CDR3, as DNA: TGTGCCATCAGTGGGGCTAGCGGCCAAGAGACCCAGTACTTC.

This clone appeared a few times. This rearrangement joins TRBV4-2 to TRBJ1-3; the D gene is possibly TRBD1 (5 bases). V lost 0 bases, J lost 0 bases, and 9 bases lay in between. The CDR3 has 16 amino acids. Germline V lookup: CDR1 LGHNA, CDR2 YNFKEQ. CDR3 sequence reads: CASSQDWGGSGNTIYF. The CDR3, as DNA: TGTGCCAGCAGCCAAGATTGGGGCGGCTCTGGAAACACCATATATTTT.

This clone has more than one count but fewer than ten. In nucleotides, the CDR3 is TGTGCCAGTATTTCCTCACTCCACAGGGCCGGGGCCAACGTCCTGACTTTC. Translation: CASISSLHRAGANVLTF. The chain has TRBV19 and TRBJ2-6; the D gene is possibly TRBD1 (6 bases). CDR3 length: 17 residues. V was cut by 7 bases and J by 4 bases, with 20 bases left in between. The germline V gene encodes CDR1 LNHDA and CDR2 SQIVND (reference sequence).